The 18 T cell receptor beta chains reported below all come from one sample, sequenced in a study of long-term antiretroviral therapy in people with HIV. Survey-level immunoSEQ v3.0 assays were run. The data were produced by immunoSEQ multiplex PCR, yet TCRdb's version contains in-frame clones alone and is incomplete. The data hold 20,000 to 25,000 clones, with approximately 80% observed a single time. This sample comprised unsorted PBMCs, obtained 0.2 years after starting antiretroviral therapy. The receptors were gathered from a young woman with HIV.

The CDR3 region has the DNA TGTGCCAGCAGCCCGGGTACCCGCGAGCAGTACTTC. This encodes CASSPGTREQYF. The chain carries TRBV5-8 and TRBJ2-7; D is uncertain. This CDR3 is 12 amino acids long. V gave up 4 bases and J gave up 6 bases, with 11 bases separating them. Germline assignment: CDR1 SGHTS and CDR2 YDEGEE.

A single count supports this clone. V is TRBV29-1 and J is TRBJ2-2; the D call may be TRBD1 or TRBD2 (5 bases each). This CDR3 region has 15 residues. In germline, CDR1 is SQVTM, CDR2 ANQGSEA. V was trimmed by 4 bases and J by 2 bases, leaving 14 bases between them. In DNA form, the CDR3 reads TGCAGCGTTGGCGGGCAGGGCCGAAACACCGGGGAGCTGTTTTTT. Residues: CSVGGQGRNTGELFF.

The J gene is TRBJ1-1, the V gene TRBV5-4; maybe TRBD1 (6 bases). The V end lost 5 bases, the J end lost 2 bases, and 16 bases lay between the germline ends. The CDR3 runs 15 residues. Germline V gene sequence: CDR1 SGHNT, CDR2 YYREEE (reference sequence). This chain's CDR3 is CASSKNREPNTEAFF. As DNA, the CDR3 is TGTGCCAGCAGTAAAAACAGGGAACCTAACACTGAAGCTTTCTTT.

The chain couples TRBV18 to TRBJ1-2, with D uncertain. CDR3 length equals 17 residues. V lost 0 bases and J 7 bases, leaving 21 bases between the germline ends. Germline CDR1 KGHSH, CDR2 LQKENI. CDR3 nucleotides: TGTGCCAGCTCACCACCGGGCCAAGCAGGTATTGGAAGTGGCTACACCTTC. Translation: CASSPPGQAGIGSGYTF.

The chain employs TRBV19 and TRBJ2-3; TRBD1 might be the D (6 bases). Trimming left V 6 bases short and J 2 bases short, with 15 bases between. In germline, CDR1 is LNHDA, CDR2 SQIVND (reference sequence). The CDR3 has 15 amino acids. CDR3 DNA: TGTGCCAGTAGGACCCAAACAGGGAACACAGATACGCAGTATTTT. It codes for CASRTQTGNTDTQYF.

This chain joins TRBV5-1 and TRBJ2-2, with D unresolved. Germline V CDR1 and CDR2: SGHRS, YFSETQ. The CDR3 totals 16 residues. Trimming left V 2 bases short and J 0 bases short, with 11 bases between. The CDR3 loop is CASSFFGGSNTGELFF. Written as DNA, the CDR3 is TGCGCCAGCAGCTTCTTCGGCGGATCGAACACCGGGGAGCTGTTTTTT. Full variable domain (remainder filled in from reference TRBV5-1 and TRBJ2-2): KAGVTQTPRYLIKTRGQQVTLSCSPISGHRSVSWYQQTPGQGLQFLFEYFSETQRNKGNFPGRFSGRQFSNSRSEMNVSTLELGDSALYLCASSFFGGSNTGELFFGEGSRLTVL.

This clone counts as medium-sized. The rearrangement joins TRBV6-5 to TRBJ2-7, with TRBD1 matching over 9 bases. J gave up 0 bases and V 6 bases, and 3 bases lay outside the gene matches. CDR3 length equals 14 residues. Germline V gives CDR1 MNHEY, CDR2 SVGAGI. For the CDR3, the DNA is TGTGCCAGCAGCCAGACAGGGGGCTCCTACGAGCAGTACGTC. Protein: CASSQTGGSYEQYV.

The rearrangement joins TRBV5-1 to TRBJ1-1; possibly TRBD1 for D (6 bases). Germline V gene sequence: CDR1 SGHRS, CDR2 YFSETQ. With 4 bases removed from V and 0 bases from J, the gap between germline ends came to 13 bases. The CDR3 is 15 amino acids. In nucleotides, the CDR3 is TGCGCCAGCAGCGACCTAACAGGGCTGAACACTGAAGCTTTCTTT. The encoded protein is CASSDLTGLNTEAFF.

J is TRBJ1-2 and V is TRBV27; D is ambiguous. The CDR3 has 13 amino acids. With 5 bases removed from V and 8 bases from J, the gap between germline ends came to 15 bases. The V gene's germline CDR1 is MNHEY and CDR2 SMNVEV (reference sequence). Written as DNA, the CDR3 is TGTGCCAGCAGTCCCGGACTCTTCGGCGGCTACACCTTC. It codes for CASSPGLFGGYTF.

This CDR3 is CASRGSGRGGYTF. The CDR3 DNA reads as TGTGCCAGCAGGGGCAGCGGGCGCGGAGGCTACACCTTC. V gene TRBV14 combines with J gene TRBJ1-2; D call uncertain. The CDR3 spans 13 residues. Germline lookup yields CDR1 SGHDN and CDR2 FVKESK. V was shortened by 6 bases and J by 8 bases, with 16 bases between the two germline ends.

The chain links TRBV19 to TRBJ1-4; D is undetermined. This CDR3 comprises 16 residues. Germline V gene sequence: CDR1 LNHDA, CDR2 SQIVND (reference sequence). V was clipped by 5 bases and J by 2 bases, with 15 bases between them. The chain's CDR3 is CASSATDRLTNEKLFF. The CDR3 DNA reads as TGTGCCAGTAGTGCGACGGATCGATTGACTAATGAAAAACTGTTTTTT.

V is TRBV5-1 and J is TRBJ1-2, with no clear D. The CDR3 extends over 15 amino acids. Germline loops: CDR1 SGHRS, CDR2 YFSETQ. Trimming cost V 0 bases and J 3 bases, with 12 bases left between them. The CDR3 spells CASSLDRNGDYGYTF. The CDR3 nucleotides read TGCGCCAGCAGCTTGGACCGAAACGGGGACTATGGCTACACCTTC. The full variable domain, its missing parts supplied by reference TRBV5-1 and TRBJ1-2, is KAGVTQTPRYLIKTRGQQVTLSCSPISGHRSVSWYQQTPGQGLQFLFEYFSETQRNKGNFPGRFSGRQFSNSRSEMNVSTLELGDSALYLCASSLDRNGDYGYTFGSGTRLTVV.

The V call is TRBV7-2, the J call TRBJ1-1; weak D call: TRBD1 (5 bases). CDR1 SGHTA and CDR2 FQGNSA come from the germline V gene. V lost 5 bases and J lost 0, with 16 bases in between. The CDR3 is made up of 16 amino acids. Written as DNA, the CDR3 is TGTGCCAGCAGCCCCCGGCAGGGAAGGTTGAACACTGAAGCTTTCTTT. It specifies CASSPRQGRLNTEAFF.

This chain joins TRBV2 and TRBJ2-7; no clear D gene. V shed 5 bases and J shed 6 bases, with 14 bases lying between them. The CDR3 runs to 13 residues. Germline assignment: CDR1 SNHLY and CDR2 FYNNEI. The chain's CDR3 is CASSSSTVPEQYF. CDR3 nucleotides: TGTGCCAGCAGTTCCTCCACGGTCCCCGAGCAGTACTTC.

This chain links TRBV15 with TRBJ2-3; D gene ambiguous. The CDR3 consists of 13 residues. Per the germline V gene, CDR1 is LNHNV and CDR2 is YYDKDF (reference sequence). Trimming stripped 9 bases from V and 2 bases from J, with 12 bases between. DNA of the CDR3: TGTGCCACGCAGGTTCCTCCCACAGATACGCAGTATTTT. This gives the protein CATQVPPTDTQYF.

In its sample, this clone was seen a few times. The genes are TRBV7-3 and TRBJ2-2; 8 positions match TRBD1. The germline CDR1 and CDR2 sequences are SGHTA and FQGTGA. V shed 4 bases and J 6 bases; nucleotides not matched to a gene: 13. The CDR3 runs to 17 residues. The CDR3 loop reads CASSSIPQGAAPGELFF. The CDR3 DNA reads TGTGCCAGCAGCTCTATACCCCAGGGGGCCGCCCCCGGGGAGCTGTTTTTT.

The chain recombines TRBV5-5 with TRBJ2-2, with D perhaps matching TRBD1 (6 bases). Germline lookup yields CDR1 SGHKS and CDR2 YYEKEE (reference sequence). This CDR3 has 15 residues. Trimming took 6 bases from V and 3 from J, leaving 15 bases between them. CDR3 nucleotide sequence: TGTGCCAGCACCAAGTTGGGGGCGGACACCGGGGAGCTGTTTTTT. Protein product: CASTKLGADTGELFF.

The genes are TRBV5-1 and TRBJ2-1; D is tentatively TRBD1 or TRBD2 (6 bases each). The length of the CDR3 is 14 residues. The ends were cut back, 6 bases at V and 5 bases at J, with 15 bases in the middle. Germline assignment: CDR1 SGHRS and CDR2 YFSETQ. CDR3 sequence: CASTPRRGHNEQFF. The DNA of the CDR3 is TGCGCCAGCACCCCTCGACGGGGGCACAATGAGCAGTTCTTC.